In this sample, the clone carrying this T cell receptor (beta chain) turned up a few times. Its antigen is undetermined. The data were taken from a study of post-analysis software for immune sequencing data. Whole-study context: The study covered relapsing-remitting, secondary progressive and progressive-relapsing courses of multiple sclerosis. Study-level findings and limits: When patients were compared with controls, a handful of TRBV segments were more frequent, TRBV5-6, TRBV5-1 and TRBV20-1 among them. Controls significantly exceeded multiple sclerosis patients in normalized Chao1 diversity.

cDNA libraries for TCR beta contained unique molecular identifiers. TCRdb ran MiXCR on the PCR reads and lists one entry per CDR3 protein. Among 740,000 or so distinct CDR3 sequences, under 70% were seen once, and the ten largest hold 4.6%. The V and J ends lost 0 bases and 3 bases, in that order; junction bases with no gene match: 7. This CDR3 comprises 17 residues. Germline CDR1 reads SGHDN; CDR2 reads FVKESK. This TCR came from a girl between 5 and 17 years old with multiple sclerosis. Sequenced: blood. The chain has TRBV14 and TRBJ2-7; 11 bases are a match to TRBD1. CDR3 bases: TGTGCCAGCAGCCAAGATCGAGGGACAGGGGGAATCTACGAGCAGTACTTC. It is translated as CASSQDRGTGGIYEQYF.